This T cell receptor beta chain was retrieved from a study of OX40 agonist ivuxolimab in advanced cancers. Study-level background: Subjects had a mean age of roughly 57 years, with a range of about 20 to 85; just over 80% were male. Study-level findings and limits: Among T cells, CD8+ cells averaged more expanded clones than CD4+ cells.

Systemic immunosuppression or autoimmune disease history was grounds to exclude patients. Germline CDR1 is SGDLS and CDR2 is YYNGEE. The CDR3 is 13 residues long. Trimming shortened V by 3 bases and J by 2 bases, and 8 bases separated the two germline ends. Clones were read by immunoSEQ multiplex PCR, and TCRdb kept only the in-frame ones, dropping some. The data contain about 86,000 clones, 89% of them singletons. This clone was picked up one time. The target antigen is unknown. This clonotype originated in an adult with an advanced solid tumor such as melanoma, head and neck, liver or kidney cancer. The rearrangement uses TRBV9 and TRBJ1-2; D remains ambiguous. The sample here was CD4+ or CD8+ T cells sorted from blood, taken in a trial of the OX40 agonist ivuxolimab. CDR3 nucleotide sequence: TGTGCCAGCAGCGCGGTTAGAAACTATGGCTACACCTTC. This codes for CASSAVRNYGYTF.